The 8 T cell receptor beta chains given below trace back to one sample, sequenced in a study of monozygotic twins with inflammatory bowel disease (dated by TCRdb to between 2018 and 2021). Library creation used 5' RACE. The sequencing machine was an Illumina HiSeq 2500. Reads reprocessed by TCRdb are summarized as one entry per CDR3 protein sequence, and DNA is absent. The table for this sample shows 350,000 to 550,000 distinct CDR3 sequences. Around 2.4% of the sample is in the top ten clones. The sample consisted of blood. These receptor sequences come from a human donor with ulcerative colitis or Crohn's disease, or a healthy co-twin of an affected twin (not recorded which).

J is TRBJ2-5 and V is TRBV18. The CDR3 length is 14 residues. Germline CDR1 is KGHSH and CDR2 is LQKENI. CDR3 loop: CASSLGVDQETQYF.

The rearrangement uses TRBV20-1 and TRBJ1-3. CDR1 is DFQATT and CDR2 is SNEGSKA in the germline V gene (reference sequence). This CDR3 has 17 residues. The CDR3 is CSALPPQRSLSGNTIYF.

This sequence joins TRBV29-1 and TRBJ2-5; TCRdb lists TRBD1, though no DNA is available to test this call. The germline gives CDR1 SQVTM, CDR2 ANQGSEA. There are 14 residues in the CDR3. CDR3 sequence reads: CSVQEVQGVETQYF.

This CDR3 is CASSQDKGTFYEQYF. The chain employs TRBV4-1 and TRBJ2-7; the TRBD2 assignment by TCRdb is unverifiable without DNA. CDR1 MGHRA and CDR2 YSYEKL come from the germline V gene. The CDR3 extends over 15 amino acids.

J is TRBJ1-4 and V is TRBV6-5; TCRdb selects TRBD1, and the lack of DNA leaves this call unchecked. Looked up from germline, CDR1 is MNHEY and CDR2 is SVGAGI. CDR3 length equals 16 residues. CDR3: CASSYTRGLTNEKLFF.

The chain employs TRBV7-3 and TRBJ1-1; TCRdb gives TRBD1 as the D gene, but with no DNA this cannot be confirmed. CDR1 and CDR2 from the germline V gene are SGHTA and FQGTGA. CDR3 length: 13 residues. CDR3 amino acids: CASSSQVGGEAFF.

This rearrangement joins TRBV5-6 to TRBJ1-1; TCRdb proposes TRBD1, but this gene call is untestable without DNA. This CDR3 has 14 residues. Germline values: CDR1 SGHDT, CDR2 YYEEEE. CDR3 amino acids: CASSLDGTGNEAFF.

CDR3: CASSWTSGGAAGTGELFF. The rearrangement uses TRBV5-1 and TRBJ2-2; the TRBD2 assignment by TCRdb is unverifiable without DNA. CDR3 length: 18 amino acids. Germline values: CDR1 SGHRS, CDR2 YFSETQ.